Listed below are T cell receptor beta chains from one sample, sequenced in a study of blood T cell dynamics during melanoma immunotherapy. The repertoire was sequenced with immunoSEQ multiplex PCR; TCRdb's copy has only in-frame clones and lacks some. The sample records some 10,000 clones, roughly 85% being singletons. The input for sequencing was blood, taken from a patient treated with checkpoint blockade. All receptors derive from a human donor with melanoma. Each CDR3 is given with its conserved first and last residue. Fields, in order: D gene, clone size, V gene, J gene, CDR3 protein, CDR3 DNA. D genes are given only for firm matches. Not all rows give a size; the values are once, few, many and, for expanded clones, a class.

D gene: TRBD2
clone size: NA
V gene: TRBV7-2
J gene: TRBJ2-2
CDR3 protein: CASSPLSGGVAGELFF
CDR3 DNA: TGTGCCAGCAGCCCCCTTAGCGGGGGGGTTGCCGGGGAGCTGTTTTTT

D gene: TRBD2
clone size: NA
V gene: TRBV10-3
J gene: TRBJ2-5
CDR3 protein: CAISLGTSGGETQYF
CDR3 DNA: TGTGCCATCAGCCTAGGGACTAGCGGGGGAGAGACCCAGTACTTC

D gene: NA
clone size: NA
V gene: TRBV7-9
J gene: TRBJ2-2
CDR3 protein: CASSLAETGELFF
CDR3 DNA: TGTGCCAGCAGCTTAGCCGAGACCGGGGAGCTGTTTTTT

D gene: NA
clone size: NA
V gene: TRBV18
J gene: TRBJ1-4
CDR3 protein: CASSPEMTDNEKLFF
CDR3 DNA: TGTGCCAGCTCACCGGAAATGACAGATAATGAAAAACTGTTTTTT

D gene: TRBD1
clone size: NA
V gene: TRBV9
J gene: TRBJ1-2
CDR3 protein: CASSSDRGLGYGYTF
CDR3 DNA: TGTGCCAGCAGCTCGGACAGGGGTTTGGGCTATGGCTACACCTTC

D gene: TRBD1
clone size: NA
V gene: TRBV15
J gene: TRBJ2-5
CDR3 protein: CATSRSTSGGERTQYF
CDR3 DNA: TGTGCCACCAGCAGATCAACATCAGGGGGCGAGAGGACCCAGTACTTC

D gene: NA
clone size: NA
V gene: TRBV6-1
J gene: TRBJ2-7
CDR3 protein: CASSGGQRTYEQYF
CDR3 DNA: TGTGCCAGCAGCGGGGGACAGAGAACCTACGAGCAGTACTTC

D gene: NA
clone size: once
V gene: TRBV7-9
J gene: TRBJ2-3
CDR3 protein: CASGIARGAGDTQYF
CDR3 DNA: TGTGCCAGCGGGATAGCGCGGGGAGCTGGAGATACGCAGTATTTT

D gene: NA
clone size: NA
V gene: TRBV2
J gene: TRBJ1-6
CDR3 protein: CASSDQGVNSPLHF
CDR3 DNA: TGTGCCAGCAGTGACCAGGGCGTAAATTCACCCCTCCACTTT

D gene: NA
clone size: NA
V gene: TRBV19
J gene: TRBJ1-4
CDR3 protein: CASSIDRTTNEKLFF
CDR3 DNA: TGTGCCAGTAGTATAGACAGGACAACTAATGAAAAACTGTTTTTT

D gene: NA
clone size: NA
V gene: TRBV7-3
J gene: TRBJ2-7
CDR3 protein: CASSFRADEQYF
CDR3 DNA: TGTGCCAGCAGCTTTCGCGCCGACGAGCAGTACTTC

D gene: NA
clone size: NA
V gene: TRBV7-8
J gene: TRBJ1-5
CDR3 protein: CASSLVFRGLNQPQHF
CDR3 DNA: TGTGCCAGCAGCTTAGTTTTCAGGGGCCTAAATCAGCCCCAGCATTTT

D gene: NA
clone size: large
V gene: TRBV10-2
J gene: TRBJ2-3
CDR3 protein: CASSDPGQASDTQYF
CDR3 DNA: TGCGCCAGCAGTGATCCAGGGCAGGCGTCAGATACGCAGTATTTT

D gene: TRBD2
clone size: NA
V gene: TRBV7-8
J gene: TRBJ2-5
CDR3 protein: CASSFAGGAETQYF
CDR3 DNA: TGTGCCAGCAGCTTCGCGGGGGGGGCGGAGACCCAGTACTTC

D gene: NA
clone size: once
V gene: TRBV6-1
J gene: TRBJ1-4
CDR3 protein: CASKGQGLYEKLFF
CDR3 DNA: TGTGCCAGCAAAGGTCAGGGGTTGTATGAAAAACTGTTTTTT

D gene: NA
clone size: NA
V gene: TRBV6-1
J gene: TRBJ1-3
CDR3 protein: CASSPMDTIYF
CDR3 DNA: TGTGCCAGCAGCCCCATGGACACCATATATTTT

D gene: NA
clone size: few
V gene: TRBV18
J gene: TRBJ2-2
CDR3 protein: CASSPVQGSTGELFF
CDR3 DNA: TGTGCCAGCTCACCAGTGCAGGGAAGCACCGGGGAGCTGTTTTTT

D gene: NA
clone size: NA
V gene: TRBV6-1
J gene: TRBJ1-5
CDR3 protein: CASSEGQRQPQHF
CDR3 DNA: TGTGCCAGCAGTGAAGGACAGCGGCAGCCCCAGCATTTT

D gene: NA
clone size: NA
V gene: TRBV6-5
J gene: TRBJ2-2
CDR3 protein: CASSLNRVGELFF
CDR3 DNA: TGTGCCAGCAGTTTAAACAGGGTCGGGGAGCTGTTTTTT

D gene: TRBD1
clone size: NA
V gene: TRBV11-3
J gene: TRBJ2-2
CDR3 protein: CASQTGVNTGELFF
CDR3 DNA: TGTGCCAGCCAGACAGGGGTGAACACCGGGGAGCTGTTTTTT

D gene: TRBD2
clone size: NA
V gene: TRBV7-3
J gene: TRBJ2-3
CDR3 protein: CASSLGGGGVLTDTQYF
CDR3 DNA: TGTGCCAGCAGCTTAGGGGGGGGAGGGGTCCTCACAGATACGCAGTATTTT

D gene: NA
clone size: NA
V gene: TRBV6-1
J gene: TRBJ2-1
CDR3 protein: CASSEGALGASYNEQFF
CDR3 DNA: TGTGCCAGCAGTGAAGGGGCCCTAGGGGCCTCCTACAATGAGCAGTTCTTC

D gene: NA
clone size: NA
V gene: TRBV7-3
J gene: TRBJ2-5
CDR3 protein: CASSPGQAETQYF
CDR3 DNA: TGTGCCAGCAGCCCGGGGCAAGCAGAGACCCAGTACTTC

D gene: NA
clone size: NA
V gene: TRBV5-5
J gene: TRBJ2-5
CDR3 protein: CASSLAEVAFRETQYF
CDR3 DNA: TGTGCCAGCAGCTTGGCCGAGGTAGCGTTTCGGGAGACCCAGTACTTC

D gene: NA
clone size: NA
V gene: TRBV6-1
J gene: TRBJ1-1
CDR3 protein: CASSSSWGTEAFF
CDR3 DNA: TGTGCCAGCAGCTCCTCATGGGGGACTGAAGCTTTCTTT

D gene: NA
clone size: NA
V gene: TRBV15
J gene: TRBJ2-2
CDR3 protein: CATSRESARNTGELFF
CDR3 DNA: TGTGCCACCAGCAGAGAATCGGCACGAAACACCGGGGAGCTGTTTTTT

D gene: TRBD1
clone size: NA
V gene: TRBV6-6
J gene: TRBJ1-2
CDR3 protein: CASGQGAPNYGYTF
CDR3 DNA: TGTGCCAGCGGACAGGGGGCGCCTAACTATGGCTACACCTTC

D gene: TRBD2
clone size: once
V gene: TRBV19
J gene: TRBJ2-3
CDR3 protein: CASGHAGVTDTQYF
CDR3 DNA: TGTGCCAGCGGACACGCGGGGGTTACAGATACGCAGTATTTT

D gene: NA
clone size: NA
V gene: TRBV6-5
J gene: TRBJ1-2
CDR3 protein: CASYLRGGEYGYTF
CDR3 DNA: TGTGCCAGCTACCTCCGGGGGGGCGAGTATGGCTACACCTTC

D gene: NA
clone size: NA
V gene: TRBV27
J gene: TRBJ2-1
CDR3 protein: CASNPWGPYNNEQFF
CDR3 DNA: TGTGCCAGCAACCCCTGGGGGCCGTACAACAATGAGCAGTTCTTC

D gene: NA
clone size: NA
V gene: TRBV19
J gene: TRBJ1-2
CDR3 protein: CASSMIGTYGYTF
CDR3 DNA: TGTGCCAGTAGTATGATCGGGACCTATGGCTACACCTTC

D gene: NA
clone size: NA
V gene: TRBV27
J gene: TRBJ2-1
CDR3 protein: CASKTQNEQFF
CDR3 DNA: TGTGCCAGCAAAACTCAGAATGAGCAGTTCTTC

D gene: TRBD2
clone size: NA
V gene: TRBV9
J gene: TRBJ2-3
CDR3 protein: CASSAGLAGAVTDTQYF
CDR3 DNA: TGTGCCAGCAGCGCGGGACTAGCGGGGGCCGTCACAGATACGCAGTATTTT

D gene: NA
clone size: NA
V gene: TRBV5-4
J gene: TRBJ2-3
CDR3 protein: CASSLSGLGTDTQYF
CDR3 DNA: TGTGCCAGCAGCTTGTCGGGGCTAGGCACAGATACGCAGTATTTT

D gene: NA
clone size: NA
V gene: TRBV5-1
J gene: TRBJ2-5
CDR3 protein: CASRGGSGETQYF
CDR3 DNA: TGCGCCAGCAGAGGAGGGTCGGGGGAGACCCAGTACTTC

D gene: NA
clone size: NA
V gene: TRBV5-1
J gene: TRBJ1-2
CDR3 protein: CASSLNPAGGDGYTF
CDR3 DNA: TGCGCCAGCAGCTTGAATCCCGCTGGCGGGGATGGCTACACCTTC

D gene: NA
clone size: NA
V gene: TRBV2
J gene: TRBJ2-2
CDR3 protein: CASSEVGTLTGELFF
CDR3 DNA: TGTGCCAGCAGTGAAGTTGGGACATTAACCGGGGAGCTGTTTTTT

D gene: NA
clone size: few
V gene: TRBV7-3
J gene: TRBJ2-2
CDR3 protein: CASSLHKAGELFF
CDR3 DNA: TGTGCCAGCAGCCTTCACAAGGCCGGGGAGCTGTTTTTT

D gene: NA
clone size: NA
V gene: TRBV6-4
J gene: TRBJ2-3
CDR3 protein: CASSVEGGTDTQYF
CDR3 DNA: TGTGCCAGCAGTGTAGAGGGTGGCACAGATACGCAGTATTTT

D gene: TRBD2
clone size: NA
V gene: TRBV11-2
J gene: TRBJ2-1
CDR3 protein: CASSPRTGTSGGYNEQFF
CDR3 DNA: TGTGCCAGCAGCCCGAGAACCGGGACTAGCGGGGGTTACAATGAGCAGTTCTTC

D gene: NA
clone size: few
V gene: TRBV6-5
J gene: TRBJ2-2
CDR3 protein: CASSYPGELFF
CDR3 DNA: TGTGCCAGCAGTTACCCCGGGGAGCTGTTTTTT

D gene: TRBD1
clone size: NA
V gene: TRBV19
J gene: TRBJ1-5
CDR3 protein: CASSIENRGQPQHF
CDR3 DNA: TGTGCCAGTAGTATAGAAAACAGGGGTCAGCCCCAGCATTTT

D gene: NA
clone size: NA
V gene: TRBV5-1
J gene: TRBJ2-7
CDR3 protein: CASSLSLRTGTYEQYF
CDR3 DNA: TGCGCCAGCAGCTTGAGTCTCAGGACGGGTACCTACGAGCAGTACTTC

D gene: NA
clone size: NA
V gene: TRBV5-6
J gene: TRBJ2-7
CDR3 protein: CASSLKGGSYEQYF
CDR3 DNA: TGTGCCAGCAGCTTGAAAGGGGGCTCCTACGAGCAGTACTTC

D gene: TRBD1
clone size: NA
V gene: TRBV6-6
J gene: TRBJ1-3
CDR3 protein: CASITTGGHTIYF
CDR3 DNA: TGTGCCAGCATTACGACAGGGGGCCACACCATATATTTT

D gene: TRBD2
clone size: NA
V gene: TRBV27
J gene: TRBJ2-5
CDR3 protein: CASKLLAGTQETQYF
CDR3 DNA: TGTGCCAGCAAATTACTAGCGGGGACGCAAGAGACCCAGTACTTC

D gene: NA
clone size: NA
V gene: TRBV5-5
J gene: TRBJ2-7
CDR3 protein: CASNPRGNYEQYF
CDR3 DNA: TGTGCCAGCAACCCAAGGGGTAACTACGAGCAGTACTTC

D gene: NA
clone size: NA
V gene: TRBV7-9
J gene: TRBJ2-3
CDR3 protein: CASSLVQGITDTQYF
CDR3 DNA: TGTGCCAGCAGCTTAGTCCAGGGAATCACAGATACGCAGTATTTT

D gene: NA
clone size: NA
V gene: TRBV5-5
J gene: TRBJ1-4
CDR3 protein: CASTNRVVGTADEKLFF
CDR3 DNA: TGTGCCAGCACCAATCGTGTGGTTGGGACGGCGGATGAAAAACTGTTTTTT

D gene: TRBD1
clone size: NA
V gene: TRBV7-9
J gene: TRBJ1-6
CDR3 protein: CASSLRVTGDSYNSPLHF
CDR3 DNA: TGTGCCAGCAGCTTAAGGGTGACAGGGGATTCCTATAATTCACCCCTCCACTTT

D gene: NA
clone size: NA
V gene: TRBV10-3
J gene: TRBJ1-2
CDR3 protein: CAISESDSGYGYTF
CDR3 DNA: TGTGCCATCAGTGAGTCTGACTCCGGCTATGGCTACACCTTC